Below, one TCR beta chain is given with its context. The record originates from a study of cytomegalovirus exposure and HLA in healthy donors. This CDR3 region has 15 residues. Germline V gene sequence: CDR1 SNHLY, CDR2 FYNNEI. V dropped 7 bases and J dropped 2 bases, with 17 bases sitting between them. Use of 60 Vbeta and 13 Jbeta primers characterized the PCR. The data were produced by immunoSEQ multiplex PCR, yet TCRdb's version contains in-frame clones alone and is incomplete. The data show 160,000 or so clones, more than 60% seen once. The sequence was obtained from a woman aged 30 to 39 in good health and CMV-seronegative. Material for sequencing was PBMCs. The chain is built from TRBV2 and TRBJ2-5; D not certain. CDR3 sequence: CASKSLIQNQETQYF. The CDR3, as DNA: TGTGCCAGCAAGTCTCTCATACAGAATCAAGAGACCCAGTACTTC.